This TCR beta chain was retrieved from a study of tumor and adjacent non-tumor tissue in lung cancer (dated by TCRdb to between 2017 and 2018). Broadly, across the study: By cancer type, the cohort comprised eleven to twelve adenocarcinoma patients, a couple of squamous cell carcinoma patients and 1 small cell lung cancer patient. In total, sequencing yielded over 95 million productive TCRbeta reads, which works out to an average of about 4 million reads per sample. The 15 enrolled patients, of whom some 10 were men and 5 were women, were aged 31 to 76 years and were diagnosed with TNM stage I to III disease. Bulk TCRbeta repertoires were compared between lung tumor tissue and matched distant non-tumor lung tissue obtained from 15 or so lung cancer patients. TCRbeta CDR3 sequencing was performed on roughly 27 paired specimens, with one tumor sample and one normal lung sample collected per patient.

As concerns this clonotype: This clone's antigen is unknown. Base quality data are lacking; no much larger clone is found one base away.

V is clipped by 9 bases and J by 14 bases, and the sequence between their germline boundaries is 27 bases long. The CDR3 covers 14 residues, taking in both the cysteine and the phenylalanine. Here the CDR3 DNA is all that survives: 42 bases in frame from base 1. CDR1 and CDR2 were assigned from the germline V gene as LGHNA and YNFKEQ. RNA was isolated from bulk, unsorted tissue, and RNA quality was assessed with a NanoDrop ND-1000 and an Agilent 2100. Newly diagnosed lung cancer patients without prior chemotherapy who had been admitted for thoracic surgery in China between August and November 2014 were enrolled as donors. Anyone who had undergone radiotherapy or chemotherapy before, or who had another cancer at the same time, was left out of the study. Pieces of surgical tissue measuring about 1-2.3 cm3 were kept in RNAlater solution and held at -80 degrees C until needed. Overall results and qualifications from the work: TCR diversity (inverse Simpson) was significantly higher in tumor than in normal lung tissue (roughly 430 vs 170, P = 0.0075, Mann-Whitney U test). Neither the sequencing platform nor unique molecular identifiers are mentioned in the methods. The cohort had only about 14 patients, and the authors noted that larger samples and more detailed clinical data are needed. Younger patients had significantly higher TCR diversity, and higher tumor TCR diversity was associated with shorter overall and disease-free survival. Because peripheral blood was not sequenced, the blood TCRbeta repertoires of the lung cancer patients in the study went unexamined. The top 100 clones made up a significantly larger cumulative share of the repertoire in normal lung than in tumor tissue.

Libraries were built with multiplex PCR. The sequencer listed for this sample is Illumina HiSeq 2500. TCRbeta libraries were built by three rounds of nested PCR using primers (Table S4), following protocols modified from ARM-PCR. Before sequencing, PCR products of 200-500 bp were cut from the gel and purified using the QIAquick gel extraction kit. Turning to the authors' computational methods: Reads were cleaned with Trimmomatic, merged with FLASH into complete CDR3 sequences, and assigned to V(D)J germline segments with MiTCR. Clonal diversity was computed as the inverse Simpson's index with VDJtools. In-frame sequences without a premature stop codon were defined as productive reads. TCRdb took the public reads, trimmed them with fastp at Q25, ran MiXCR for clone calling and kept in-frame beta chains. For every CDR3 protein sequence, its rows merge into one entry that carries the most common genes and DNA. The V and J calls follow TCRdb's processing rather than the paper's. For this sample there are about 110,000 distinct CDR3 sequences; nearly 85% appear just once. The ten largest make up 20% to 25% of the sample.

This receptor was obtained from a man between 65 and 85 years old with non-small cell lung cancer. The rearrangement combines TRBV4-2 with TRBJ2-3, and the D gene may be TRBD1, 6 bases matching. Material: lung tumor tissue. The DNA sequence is TGTGCCAGTTCGAGAGGGGGTGTGAGAGATATGCTGTATTTT. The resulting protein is CASSRGGVRDMLYF.